This is a list of T cell receptor beta chains from one sample in a study of blood T cells in healthy people across ages. TCRdb re-called the 5' RACE reads through MiXCR, storing one row per CDR3 protein. The data hold roughly 2 million distinct CDR3 sequences, with approximately 50% observed a single time. Specimen: blood. The receptors here all came from a middle-aged woman in good health. Both conserved end residues are part of each CDR3. A D gene is named only where the DNA matches it firmly. Part of the rows lack a size; the others show once, few, many or a class for expanded clones.

.	TRBV3-1	TRBJ2-3	.	CASSQDPGWGAVANTDTQYF	TGTGCCAGCAGCCAAGATCCTGGTTGGGGCGCGGTTGCTAACACAGATACGCAGTATTTT
.	TRBV4-3	TRBJ2-1	.	CASSQSQGTGYNEQFF	TGCGCCAGCAGCCAATCACAGGGAACTGGCTACAATGAGCAGTTCTTC
.	TRBV7-9	TRBJ2-7	.	CASSPVGLNYEQYF	TGTGCCAGCAGCCCGGTAGGGCTGAACTACGAGCAGTACTTC
TRBD1	TRBV7-9	TRBJ2-5	few	CASSIHTGGLRETQYF	TGTGCCAGCAGCATACACACAGGGGGTCTAAGAGAGACCCAGTACTTC
TRBD2	TRBV6-1	TRBJ2-1	.	CASSEANRTRLRGNEQFF	TGTGCCAGCAGTGAAGCCAACAGGACTAGGCTTCGTGGGAATGAGCAGTTCTTC
.	TRBV27	TRBJ1-5	few	CASSMQNSNQPQHF	TGTGCCAGCAGTATGCAAAATAGCAATCAGCCCCAGCATTTT
.	TRBV15	TRBJ1-4	few	CATSREAGRANEKLFF	TGTGCCACCAGCAGAGAGGCGGGTAGGGCGAATGAAAAACTGTTTTTT
.	TRBV5-6	TRBJ2-1	.	CASSWGFYEQFF	TGTGCCAGCAGCTGGGGCTTCTACGAGCAGTTCTTC
.	TRBV20-1	TRBJ2-5	.	CSASRRQPRETQYF	TGCAGTGCTAGCCGACGACAGCCGAGAGAGACCCAGTACTTC
.	TRBV6-5	TRBJ1-5	.	CASSYSRSSNQPQHF	TGTGCCAGCAGTTACTCGAGAAGTAGCAATCAGCCCCAGCATTTT
TRBD2	TRBV4-3	TRBJ2-5	few	CASSPTTSGGETQYF	TGCGCCAGCAGCCCTACTACTAGCGGGGGTGAGACCCAGTACTTC
.	TRBV13	TRBJ2-3	.	CASNINGLAVDTQYF	TGTGCCAGCAACATTAACGGGTTAGCTGTAGATACGCAGTATTTT
.	TRBV20-1	TRBJ2-5	once	CSVRVRIQETQYF	TGCAGTGTCAGGGTTAGAATACAAGAGACCCAGTACTTC
TRBD2	TRBV12-3/TRBV12-4	TRBJ2-7	few	CASSKTSGGAGEQYF	TGTGCCAGCAGCAAGACTAGCGGGGGGGCCGGCGAGCAGTACTTC
TRBD1	TRBV25-1	TRBJ1-4	.	CTSSVRDRGDEKLFF	TGTACCAGCAGTGTAAGGGACAGGGGGGACGAAAAACTGTTTTTT
.	TRBV9	TRBJ1-1	.	CASSTRTANEAFF	TGTGCCAGCAGCACCCGGACAGCTAATGAAGCTTTCTTT
.	TRBV2	TRBJ2-1	.	CASTTQGGLVNNEQFF	TGTGCCAGCACGACCCAGGGGGGCTTGGTTAACAATGAGCAGTTCTTC
.	TRBV7-2	TRBJ1-2	.	CASSLGLSQNGYTF	TGTGCCAGCAGCTTAGGTCTCAGTCAAAATGGCTACACCTTC
TRBD1	TRBV19	TRBJ2-7	.	CASSKTGTGNYEQYF	TGTGCCAGTAGTAAAACCGGGACAGGGAACTACGAGCAGTACTTC
TRBD1	TRBV5-1	TRBJ2-5	few	CASSLRDRLVKTQYF	TGCGCCAGCAGCTTAAGGGACAGACTTGTGAAAACCCAGTACTTC
TRBD1	TRBV2	TRBJ1-2	.	CASSTTGDDYGYTF	TGTGCCAGCAGTACCACAGGGGACGACTATGGCTACACCTTC
.	TRBV14	TRBJ2-1	.	CASSQDLHEQFF	TGTGCCAGCAGCCAAGATCTCCATGAGCAGTTCTTC
.	TRBV4-1	TRBJ1-4	.	CASSQDRGSTATNEKLFF	TGCGCCAGCAGCCAAGATCGTGGCTCGACGGCAACTAATGAAAAACTGTTTTTT
TRBD1	TRBV20-1	TRBJ1-5	.	CSAMPGQGGKPQHF	TGCAGTGCAATGCCGGGACAGGGAGGGAAGCCCCAGCATTTT
TRBD1	TRBV7-2	TRBJ1-4	few	CASSSTGRRNEKLFF	TGTGCCAGCAGCTCGACAGGGAGGCGGAATGAAAAACTGTTTTTT
.	TRBV5-5	TRBJ2-6	few	CASSSYSGGVGANVLTF	TGTGCCAGCAGCTCCTACTCCGGAGGGGTTGGGGCCAACGTCCTGACTTTC
TRBD1	TRBV5-1	TRBJ2-3	.	CASSHPKGQGATDTQYF	TGCGCCAGCAGCCACCCGAAGGGACAGGGGGCGACAGATACGCAGTATTTT
TRBD1	TRBV12-3/TRBV12-4	TRBJ2-7	few	CASSGQGQGASYEQYF	TGTGCCAGCAGTGGCCAGGGACAGGGGGCCTCCTACGAGCAGTACTTC
TRBD1	TRBV7-2	TRBJ1-2	.	CASSSDGGQGARGYTF	TGTGCCAGCAGCTCTGATGGGGGACAGGGGGCGAGAGGCTACACCTTC
.	TRBV10-2	TRBJ2-5	once	CASSDGEIQYF	TGCGCCAGCAGTGATGGAGAGATCCAGTACTTC
TRBD1	TRBV6-5	TRBJ2-1	.	CASSNSGQLSSYNEQFF	TGTGCCAGCAGTAACTCGGGACAGTTGTCCTCCTACAATGAGCAGTTCTTC
.	TRBV20-1	TRBJ1-2	few	CSARPTRTGERYGYTF	TGCAGTGCTAGACCAACTCGGACGGGGGAGCGCTATGGCTACACCTTC
.	TRBV28	TRBJ2-7	many	CASSFGQGLDEQYF	TGTGCCAGCAGTTTCGGGCAGGGGTTGGACGAGCAGTACTTC
TRBD1	TRBV5-1	TRBJ2-7	.	CASSSTGQGFYEQYF	TGCGCCAGCAGCTCCACGGGACAGGGATTCTACGAGCAGTACTTC
.	TRBV5-1	TRBJ2-7	.	CASSPTTGGSYNEQYF	TGCGCCAGCAGCCCTACGACAGGAGGGTCCTACAATGAGCAGTACTTC
.	TRBV24-1	TRBJ2-3	.	CATSDWITTDTQYF	TGTGCCACCAGTGATTGGATTACTACAGATACGCAGTATTTT
.	TRBV12-3/TRBV12-4	TRBJ1-2	.	CASTPGPSTAGYTF	TGTGCCAGCACCCCGGGACCGTCAACGGCTGGCTACACCTTC
.	TRBV3-1	TRBJ2-3	.	CASSRIGVTDTQYF	TGTGCCAGCAGCCGCATTGGGGTAACAGATACGCAGTATTTT
.	TRBV4-2	TRBJ1-4	few	CASSLRQSTNEKLFF	TGTGCCAGCAGCCTTCGACAGTCAACTAATGAAAAACTGTTTTTT
.	TRBV3-1	TRBJ2-5	few	CASRYTGTQETQYF	TGTGCCAGCAGGTATACCGGGACTCAAGAGACCCAGTACTTC
.	TRBV6-1	TRBJ1-2	.	CASSATQNYGYTF	TGTGCCAGCAGCGCGACACAAAACTATGGCTACACCTTC
.	TRBV24-1	TRBJ2-4	.	CATSDLGSAQYF	TGTGCCACCAGTGATTTGGGGTCCGCACAGTACTTC
TRBD1	TRBV29-1	TRBJ2-2	.	CSSSDRDSNTGELFF	TGCAGCTCTTCGGATCGGGACAGTAACACCGGGGAGCTGTTTTTT
.	TRBV6-5	TRBJ2-7	few	CASSSTDFSYEQYF	TGTGCCAGCAGTTCTACGGACTTCTCCTACGAGCAGTACTTC
.	TRBV7-7	TRBJ2-5	.	CASSLEEYGGLQETQYF	TGTGCTAGCAGCTTAGAAGAGTACGGGGGGCTACAAGAGACCCAGTACTTC
TRBD2	TRBV9	TRBJ2-7	few	CASSPRTSGAEYF	TGTGCCAGCAGCCCCCGGACTAGCGGGGCCGAGTACTTC
.	TRBV7-2	TRBJ2-3	.	CASSLLAQGPTDTQYF	TGTGCCAGCAGCTTATTGGCGCAGGGGCCCACAGATACGCAGTATTTT
.	TRBV11-1	TRBJ2-5	.	CASSFSGVRETQYF	TGTGCCAGCAGCTTTTCGGGGGTCCGGGAGACCCAGTACTTC
TRBD2	TRBV20-1	TRBJ2-1	few	CSGTSGYNEQFF	TGCAGTGGGACTAGCGGTTACAATGAGCAGTTCTTC
TRBD1	TRBV12-3/TRBV12-4	TRBJ1-2	.	CASSLGTVEGGYTF	TGTGCCAGCAGTTTGGGGACAGTAGAGGGTGGCTACACCTTC
.	TRBV5-1	TRBJ2-7	.	CASSLALGERYEQYF	TGCGCCAGCAGCTTGGCTCTTGGCGAGCGTTACGAGCAGTACTTC
.	TRBV29-1	TRBJ2-2	.	CSVGNRVDTGELFF	TGCAGCGTTGGTAACAGGGTGGACACCGGGGAGCTGTTTTTT
.	TRBV3-1	TRBJ2-5	.	CASSQDGGPQETQYF	TGTGCCAGCAGCCAAGACGGGGGACCCCAAGAGACCCAGTACTTC
TRBD2	TRBV6-1	TRBJ2-1	.	CASSELAGLAGGIYNEQFF	TGTGCCAGCAGTGAATTGGCGGGACTAGCGGGGGGAATCTACAATGAGCAGTTCTTC